This TCR beta chain was obtained from a study of cytomegalovirus exposure and HLA in healthy donors. The study, taken as a whole, reports: Both high specificity and high sensitivity reportedly marked the classifier's diagnosis of cytomegalovirus status. Analysis performed later found 16,951 TCR beta sequences associated with HLA alleles at 0.05 false discovery rate.

Remarks on this clone: Its matching antigen is unknown.

The PCR ran on 60 Vbeta and 13 Jbeta primers. Generated by immunoSEQ multiplex PCR, the TCRdb table keeps only in-frame clones and is missing some. The repertoire consists of about 140,000 clones, with roughly 80% occurring once and the leading ten covering approximately 5.1%. This CDR3 has 14 amino acids. Trimming took off 5 bases at V and 7 bases at J, with 15 bases between the two ends. In germline, CDR1 is MNHEY, CDR2 SMNVEV (reference sequence). The source is a male donor in good health and CMV-seronegative. This chain connects TRBV27 to TRBJ1-5, with a tentative D call TRBD1 (5 bases). The sample was PBMCs. This CDR3 is CASSPLGGRQPQHF. The DNA for the CDR3 is TGTGCCAGCAGTCCCCTCGGGGGGAGGCAGCCCCAGCATTTT.